The next 3 T cell receptor beta chains were all read from a single sample in a study of Ad26.COV2.S vaccination and SARS-CoV-2 variants. TCRdb's table, derived via immunoSEQ multiplex PCR, lists solely in-frame clones and lacks some. The sample has some 480,000 clones, around 88% seen once; the top ten hold around 13%. The treatment is: 15 to 20 received Ad26.COV2.S at low or high dose, single or two shots; roughly five received placebo; per-sample allocation not given. Day 63 after the first injection of vaccine or placebo was the sampling time. Sequencing used peripheral blood, obtained in a trial of Ad26.COV2.S vaccine versus placebo. Receptors originate from a person aged 18-65 years who received the Ad26.COV2.S COVID-19 vaccine or a placebo.

The rearrangement uses TRBV28 and TRBJ2-7; D is uncertain. The V end lost 4 bases, the J end lost 5 bases, and 9 bases lay between the germline ends. This CDR3 spans 12 amino acids. Germline assignment: CDR1 MDHEN and CDR2 SYDVKM. The CDR3, as DNA: TGTGCCAGCAGTTCCAATTCCCACGAGCAGTACTTC. It specifies CASSSNSHEQYF. The full variable domain, rest sourced from reference TRBV28 and TRBJ2-7, is DVKVTQSSRYLVKRTGEKVFLECVQDMDHENMFWYRQDPGLGLRLIYFSYDVKMKEKGDIPEGYSVSREKKERFSLILESASTNQTSMYLCASSSNSHEQYFGPGTRLTVT.

In the case of this clone: At the DNA level, this CDR3 is encoded by other sequences in the same sample as well. The chain recombines TRBV28 with TRBJ2-7; weak D call: TRBD2 (6 bases). The V end lost 7 bases, the J end lost 4 bases, and 8 bases lay between the germline ends. CDR3 size: 11 residues. Germline V gene sequence: CDR1 MDHEN, CDR2 SYDVKM. Here the CDR3 reads CASTGGYEQYF. In DNA, the CDR3 is TGTGCCAGCACCGGAGGGTACGAGCAGTACTTC.

This clone was seen just once. V usage is TRBV6-5 and J usage is TRBJ1-5; 7 bases line up with TRBD1. The germline V gene has CDR1 MNHEY and CDR2 SVGAGI. J gave up 0 bases and V 6 bases, and 5 bases lay outside the gene matches. The CDR3 is 15 amino acids. This CDR3 reads CASRPTGYSNQPQHF. CDR3 nucleotides: TGTGCCAGCAGACCGACAGGGTATAGCAATCAGCCCCAGCATTTT.